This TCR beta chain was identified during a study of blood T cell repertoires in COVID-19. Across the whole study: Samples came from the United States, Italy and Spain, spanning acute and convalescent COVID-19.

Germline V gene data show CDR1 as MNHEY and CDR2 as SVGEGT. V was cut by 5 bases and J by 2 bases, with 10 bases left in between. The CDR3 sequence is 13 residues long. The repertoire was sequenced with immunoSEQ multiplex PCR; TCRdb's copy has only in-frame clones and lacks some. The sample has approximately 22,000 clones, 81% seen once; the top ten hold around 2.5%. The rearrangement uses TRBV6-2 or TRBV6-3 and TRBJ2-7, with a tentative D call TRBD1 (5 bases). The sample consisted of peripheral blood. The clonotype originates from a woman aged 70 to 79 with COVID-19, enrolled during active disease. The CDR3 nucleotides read TGTGCCAGCAGTAAGACAGCAACCTACGAGCAGTACTTC. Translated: CASSKTATYEQYF.